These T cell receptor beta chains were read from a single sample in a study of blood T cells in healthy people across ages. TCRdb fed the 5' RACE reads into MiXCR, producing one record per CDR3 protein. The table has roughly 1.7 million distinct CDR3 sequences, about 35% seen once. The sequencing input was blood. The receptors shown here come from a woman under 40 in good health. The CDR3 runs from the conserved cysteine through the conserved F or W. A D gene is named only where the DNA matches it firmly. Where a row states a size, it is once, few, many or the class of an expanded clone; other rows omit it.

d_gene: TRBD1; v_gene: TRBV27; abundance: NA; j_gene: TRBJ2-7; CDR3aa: CASSFSGTGRLEQYF; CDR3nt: TGTGCCAGCAGTTTCTCCGGGACAGGGAGGCTCGAGCAGTACTTC
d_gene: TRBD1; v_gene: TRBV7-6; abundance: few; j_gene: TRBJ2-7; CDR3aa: CASTPSGQGREQYF; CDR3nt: TGTGCCAGCACCCCATCGGGACAGGGTCGCGAGCAGTACTTC
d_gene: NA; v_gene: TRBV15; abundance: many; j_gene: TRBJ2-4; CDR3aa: CATSRDPQGSKNIQYF; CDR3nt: TGTGCCACCAGCAGAGATCCTCAGGGTTCCAAAAACATTCAGTACTTC
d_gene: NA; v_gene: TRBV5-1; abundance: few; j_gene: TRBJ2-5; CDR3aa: CASRNPTQHIQETQYF; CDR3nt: TGCGCCAGCCGCAACCCGACCCAGCATATCCAAGAGACCCAGTACTTC
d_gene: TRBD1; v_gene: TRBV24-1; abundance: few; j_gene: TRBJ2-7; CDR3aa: CATSPEDRGSYEQYF; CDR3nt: TGTGCCACCAGCCCAGAGGACAGGGGCTCCTACGAGCAGTACTTC
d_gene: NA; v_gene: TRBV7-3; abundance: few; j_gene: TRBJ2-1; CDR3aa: CASSSRGDPGDEQFF; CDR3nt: TGTGCCAGCAGCTCCCGGGGCGATCCAGGGGATGAGCAGTTCTTC
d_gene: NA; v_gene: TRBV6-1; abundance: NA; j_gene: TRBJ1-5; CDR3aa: CASSEEGTRPSNQPQHF; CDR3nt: TGTGCCAGCAGTGAAGAGGGGACGCGACCTAGCAATCAGCCCCAGCATTTT
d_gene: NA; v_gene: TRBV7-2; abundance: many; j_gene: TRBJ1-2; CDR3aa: CASSLRMDSSSYGYTF; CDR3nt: TGTGCCAGCAGCTTACGAATGGACAGCTCCTCCTATGGCTACACCTTC
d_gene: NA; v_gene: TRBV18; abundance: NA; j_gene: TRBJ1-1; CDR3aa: CASSPGLAPEAFF; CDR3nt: TGTGCCAGCTCACCGGGGCTCGCTCCTGAAGCTTTCTTT
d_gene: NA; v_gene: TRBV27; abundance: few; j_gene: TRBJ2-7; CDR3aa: CASRNSDTYEQYF; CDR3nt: TGTGCCAGCAGGAACTCGGACACCTACGAGCAGTACTTC
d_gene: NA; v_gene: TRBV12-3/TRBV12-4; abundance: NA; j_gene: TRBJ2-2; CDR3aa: CASSFGRMLARELFF; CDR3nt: TGTGCCAGCAGTTTCGGAAGGATGCTTGCCAGGGAGCTGTTTTTT
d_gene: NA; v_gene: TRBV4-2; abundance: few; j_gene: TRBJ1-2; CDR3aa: CASSQEMVSNGYTF; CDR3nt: TGTGCCAGCAGCCAAGAGATGGTTTCGAATGGCTACACCTTC
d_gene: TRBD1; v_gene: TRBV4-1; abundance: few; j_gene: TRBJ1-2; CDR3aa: CASSQALGRGLSGYTF; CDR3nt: TGCGCCAGCAGCCAAGCCCTCGGTAGGGGGCTGAGTGGCTACACCTTC
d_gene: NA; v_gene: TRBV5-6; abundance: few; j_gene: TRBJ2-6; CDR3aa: CASSLRVQAPAGANVLTF; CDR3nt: TGTGCCAGCAGCTTACGGGTGCAGGCCCCTGCAGGGGCCAACGTCCTGACTTTC
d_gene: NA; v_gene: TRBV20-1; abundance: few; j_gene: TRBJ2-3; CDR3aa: CSARSERTPTVRTDTQYF; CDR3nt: TGCAGTGCTAGGAGTGAGAGGACGCCCACGGTTCGCACAGATACGCAGTATTTT
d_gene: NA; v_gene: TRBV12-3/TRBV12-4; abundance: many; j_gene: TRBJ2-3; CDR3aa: CASIPTVGGSGTDTQYF; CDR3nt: TGTGCCAGCATCCCAACAGTAGGGGGTTCAGGCACAGATACGCAGTATTTT
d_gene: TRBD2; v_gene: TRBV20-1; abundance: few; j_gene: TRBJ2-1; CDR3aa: CSAQGGEAGVSYNEQFF; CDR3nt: TGCAGTGCTCAAGGGGGGGAAGCGGGGGTGTCCTACAATGAGCAGTTCTTC
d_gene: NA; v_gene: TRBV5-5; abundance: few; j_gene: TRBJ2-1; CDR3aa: CASSLIAGTYYNEQFF; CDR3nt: TGTGCCAGCAGCTTAATCGCCGGGACCTATTACAATGAGCAGTTCTTC
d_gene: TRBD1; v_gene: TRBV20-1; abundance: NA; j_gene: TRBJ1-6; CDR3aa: CSARTGGVYNSPLHF; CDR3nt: TGCAGTGCAAGGACAGGGGGCGTGTATAATTCACCCCTCCACTTT